The 14 T cell receptor beta chains presented below share a single source sample, sequenced in a study of blood T cell repertoires in COVID-19. Method: immunoSEQ multiplex PCR; TCRdb's copy keeps in-frame clones and lacks some. The data hold a few hundred thousand clones, with around nine tenths observed a single time. The sample was PBMCs or T cells enriched from blood (not recorded which). The source is a woman between 45 and 65 years old who had recovered from COVID-19.

For the CDR3, the DNA is TGTGCCAGCAGCCAAGGACTAGCGGTGCGACCTACCTACGAGCAGTACTTC. Its translation is CASSQGLAVRPTYEQYF. The V and J genes are TRBV4-2 and TRBJ2-7, with TRBD2 matching over 9 bases. This CDR3 is 17 amino acids long. J lost 2 bases, V lost 1 base, and 9 bases had no gene match. Germline V gene sequence: CDR1 LGHNA, CDR2 YNFKEQ.

This clone was detected many times. This chain connects TRBV9 to TRBJ1-1, with D possibly being TRBD1 (6 bases). Germline CDR1 and CDR2: SGDLS and YYNGEE. V lost 0 bases and J lost 6, with 15 bases in between. The CDR3 length is 15 residues. DNA for the CDR3: TGTGCCAGCAGCGTAGCTACGGTGGGGGCGGCTGAAGCTTTCTTT. Amino acids: CASSVATVGAAEAFF.

The chain employs TRBV25-1 and TRBJ1-2; 9 bases align to TRBD1. V trimming: 10 bases; J trimming: 8 bases; junction bases outside the gene matches: 5. Germline lookup yields CDR1 MGHDK and CDR2 SYGVNS. The CDR3 spans 11 residues. CDR3 amino acids: CATGTGMGYTF. In DNA, the CDR3 is TGTGCCACCGGGACAGGGATGGGCTACACCTTC.

V and J are TRBV5-1 and TRBJ2-1; D ambiguous. CDR3 length: 14 residues. V was clipped by 0 bases and J by 6 bases, with 10 bases between them. Germline V gene sequence: CDR1 SGHRS, CDR2 YFSETQ. The CDR3 DNA is TGCGCCAGCAGCTTGGACAGAATCATCAATGAGCAGTTCTTC. Its protein product is CASSLDRIINEQFF.

The gene calls are TRBV4-2 and TRBJ1-2; D is ambiguous. Trimming stripped 1 base from V and 3 bases from J, with 15 bases between. The CDR3 extends over 16 amino acids. Germline V CDR1 and CDR2: LGHNA, YNFKEQ. CDR3 coding DNA: TGTGCCAGCAGCCAAGTGGTGGGCTACTGGGACTATGGCTACACCTTC. Amino acids: CASSQVVGYWDYGYTF.

This CDR3 reads CATSPPGTAYGYTF. CDR3 sequence (DNA): TGTGCCACCAGTCCCCCCGGGACAGCCTATGGCTACACCTTC. The chain has TRBV24-1 and TRBJ1-2, with TRBD1 matching 7 bases. The CDR3 runs 14 residues. V dropped 6 bases and J dropped 4; count of bases not matched to a gene: 7. CDR1 is KGHDR, CDR2 SFDVKD, per germline.

The chain has TRBV11-2 and TRBJ2-1; weak D call: TRBD2 (6 bases). Germline V lookup: CDR1 SGHAT, CDR2 FQNNGV. CDR3 length: 16 amino acids. The germline V and J ends were trimmed by 4 bases and 5 bases, with 18 bases remaining between them. This CDR3 is CASSSKSGRLDNEQFF. DNA of the CDR3: TGTGCCAGCAGCTCTAAGTCGGGGAGGTTGGACAATGAGCAGTTCTTC.

This sequence joins TRBV4-3 and TRBJ1-2, with D tentatively TRBD1 (5 bases). The V and J ends lost 0 bases and 4 bases respectively, with 18 bases between them. Germline values: CDR1 LGHNA, CDR2 YSLEER. The CDR3 covers 17 residues. The CDR3 DNA sequence: TGCGCCAGCAGCCAAGAGTGGGGGAGGGTTTCCCCCTATGGCTACACCTTC. Protein product: CASSQEWGRVSPYGYTF.

This chain uses TRBV5-8 with TRBJ1-1, with a tentative D call TRBD1 (6 bases). The germline CDR1 and CDR2 sequences are SGHTS and YDEGEE. The V and J ends lost 0 bases and 10 bases respectively, with 10 bases between them. The CDR3 is 12 amino acids. The CDR3 reads CASSLDRVSAFF. CDR3 sequence (DNA): TGTGCCAGCAGCTTGGACAGGGTTTCAGCTTTCTTT.

This chain joins TRBV25-1 and TRBJ2-3; 8 bases line up with TRBD1. In germline, CDR1 is MGHDK, CDR2 SYGVNS. This CDR3 contains 13 residues. V trimming: 6 bases; J trimming: 4 bases; junction bases outside the gene matches: 3. CDR3 loop: CASRGQGPDTQYF. The CDR3 region has the DNA TGTGCCAGCAGAGGACAGGGCCCAGATACGCAGTATTTT.

This clone was seen once. This chain's CDR3 is CASSLAGGDNGYTF. For the CDR3, the DNA is TGTGCCAGCAGCTTAGCAGGAGGGGATAATGGCTACACCTTC. This sequence joins TRBV7-2 and TRBJ1-2; maybe TRBD1 (5 bases). The germline V gene has CDR1 SGHTA and CDR2 FQGNSA. This CDR3 spans 14 amino acids. Trimming stripped 0 bases from V and 6 bases from J, with 11 bases between.

The chain couples TRBV11-3 to TRBJ2-3; 7 positions agree with TRBD2. V was clipped by 1 base and J by 1 base; unmatched bases: 5. This CDR3 has 16 residues. CDR1 and CDR2 (germline): SGHNT, YENEEA. The CDR3 DNA is TGTGCCAGCAGCTTAGGGGTTAGCGGGCGCACAGATACGCAGTATTTT. It translates to CASSLGVSGRTDTQYF.

In DNA form, the CDR3 reads TGTGCCAGCAGCTTTTACGGGGTGGTGGGCGAAAAACTGTTTTTT. Protein sequence: CASSFYGVVGEKLFF. The chain employs TRBV7-9 and TRBJ1-4; D remains ambiguous. V lost 3 bases and J 8 bases, leaving 16 bases between the germline ends. The CDR3 runs 15 residues. Looked up from germline, CDR1 is SEHNR and CDR2 is FQNEAQ (reference sequence).

The J gene is TRBJ1-2, the V gene TRBV18; D remains unclear. CDR3 length: 14 amino acids. V gave up 4 bases and J gave up 3 bases, with 12 bases separating them. The germline V gene encodes CDR1 KGHSH and CDR2 LQKENI. This CDR3 reads CASSLRDTDYGYTF. In DNA, the CDR3 is TGTGCCAGCTCACTGCGGGATACGGACTATGGCTACACCTTC.